This T cell receptor (beta chain) is from a study of T cells in tuberculosis. Study outcomes and limitations: GMM-specific TCRs were nearer to active tuberculosis alpha repertoires, suggesting expansion. Shorter CDR3-alpha in active tuberculosis partly drove smaller distances.

Worth noting for this clone: The antigen is unknown. Sequence at one end of the junction differs from germline and may be a read error.

TCRdb keeps only in-frame clones here, not all; method: immunoSEQ multiplex PCR. This table has 35,000 to 55,000 clones, more than 90% appearing once. Adolescents were screened for latent TB by skin test and IGRA. This CDR3 region has 17 residues. Germline CDR1 and CDR2: MNHEY and SMNVEV (reference sequence). The clonotype was recovered from a donor aged 5 to 30 with latent tuberculosis or without tuberculosis infection. Sequences were obtained from PBMCs. The chain uses TRBV27 and TRBJ2-2, with 8 bases lining up with TRBD2. CDR3 DNA sequence: TGTGCCACCAGTCCGGGACTAGGGGGGAAAGGAACCGGGGAGCTGTTTTTT. As protein: CATSPGLGGKGTGELFF.